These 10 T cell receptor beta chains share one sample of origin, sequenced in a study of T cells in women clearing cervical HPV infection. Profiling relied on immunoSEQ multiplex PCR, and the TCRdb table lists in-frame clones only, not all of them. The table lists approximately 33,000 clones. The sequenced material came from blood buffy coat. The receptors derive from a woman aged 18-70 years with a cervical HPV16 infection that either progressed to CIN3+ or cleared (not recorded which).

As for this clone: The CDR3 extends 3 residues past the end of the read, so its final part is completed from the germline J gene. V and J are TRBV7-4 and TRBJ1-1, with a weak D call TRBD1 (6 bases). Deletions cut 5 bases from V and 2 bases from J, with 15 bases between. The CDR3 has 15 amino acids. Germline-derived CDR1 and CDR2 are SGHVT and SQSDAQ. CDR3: CASSNTGTPNTEAFF. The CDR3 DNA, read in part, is TGTGCCAGCAGCAATACTGGGACACCTAACACTGAA.

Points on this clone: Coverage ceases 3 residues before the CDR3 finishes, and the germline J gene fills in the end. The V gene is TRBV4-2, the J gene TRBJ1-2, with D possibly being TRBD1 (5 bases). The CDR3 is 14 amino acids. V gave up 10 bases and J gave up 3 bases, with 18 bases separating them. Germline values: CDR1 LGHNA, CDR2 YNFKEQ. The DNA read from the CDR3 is TGTGCCACCACGCTAGAGCGGGACGACTATGGC. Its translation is CATTLERDDYG. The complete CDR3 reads CATTLERDDYGYTF.

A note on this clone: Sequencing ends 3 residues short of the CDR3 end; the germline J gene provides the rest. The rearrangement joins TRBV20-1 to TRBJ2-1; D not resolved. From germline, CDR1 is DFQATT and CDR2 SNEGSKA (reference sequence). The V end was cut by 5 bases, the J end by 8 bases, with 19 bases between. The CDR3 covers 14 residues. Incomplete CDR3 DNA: TGCAGTGCTCCGCCAATTTGGGCATACGATGAG. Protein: CSAPPIWAYDE. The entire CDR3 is CSAPPIWAYDEQFF.

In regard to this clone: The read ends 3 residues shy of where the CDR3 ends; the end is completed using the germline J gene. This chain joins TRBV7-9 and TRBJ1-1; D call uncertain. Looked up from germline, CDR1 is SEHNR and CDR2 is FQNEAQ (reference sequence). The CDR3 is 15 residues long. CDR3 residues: CASSLERPRQETAFF. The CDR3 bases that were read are TGTGCCAGCAGCTTAGAAAGGCCTAGGCAAGAGACA.

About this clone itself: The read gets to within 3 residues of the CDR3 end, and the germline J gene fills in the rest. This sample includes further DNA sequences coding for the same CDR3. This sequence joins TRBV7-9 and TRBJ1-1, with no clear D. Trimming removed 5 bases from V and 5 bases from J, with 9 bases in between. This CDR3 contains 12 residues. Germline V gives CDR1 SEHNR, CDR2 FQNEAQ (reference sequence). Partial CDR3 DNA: TGTGCCAGCAGCCCGGGTGGGACTGAA. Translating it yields CASSPGGTE. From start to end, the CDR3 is CASSPGGTEAFF.

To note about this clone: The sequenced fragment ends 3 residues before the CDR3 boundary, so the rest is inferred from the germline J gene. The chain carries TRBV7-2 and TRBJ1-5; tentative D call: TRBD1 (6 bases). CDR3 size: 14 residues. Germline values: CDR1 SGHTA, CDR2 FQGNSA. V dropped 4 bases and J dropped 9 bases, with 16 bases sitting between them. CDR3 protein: CASSSRQAGGPQHF. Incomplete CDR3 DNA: TGTGCCAGCAGCTCAAGACAGGCTGGCGGGCCC.

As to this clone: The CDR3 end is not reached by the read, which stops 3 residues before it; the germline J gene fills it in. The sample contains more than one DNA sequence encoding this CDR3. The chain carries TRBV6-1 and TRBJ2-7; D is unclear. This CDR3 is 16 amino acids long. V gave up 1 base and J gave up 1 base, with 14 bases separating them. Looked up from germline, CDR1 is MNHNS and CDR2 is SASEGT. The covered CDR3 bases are TGTGCCAGCAGTGAAGGGAGAGGTACAGTATCCTACGAG. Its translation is CASSEGRGTVSYE. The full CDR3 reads CASSEGRGTVSYEQYF.

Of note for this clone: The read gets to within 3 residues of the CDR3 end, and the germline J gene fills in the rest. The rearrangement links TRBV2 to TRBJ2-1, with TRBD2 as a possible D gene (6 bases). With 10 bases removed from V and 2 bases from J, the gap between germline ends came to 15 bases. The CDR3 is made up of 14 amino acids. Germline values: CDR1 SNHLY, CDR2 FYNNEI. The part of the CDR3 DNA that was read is TGTGCCACTATGCCGGGACTGACCTACAATGAG. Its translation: CATMPGLTYNE. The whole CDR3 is CATMPGLTYNEQFF.

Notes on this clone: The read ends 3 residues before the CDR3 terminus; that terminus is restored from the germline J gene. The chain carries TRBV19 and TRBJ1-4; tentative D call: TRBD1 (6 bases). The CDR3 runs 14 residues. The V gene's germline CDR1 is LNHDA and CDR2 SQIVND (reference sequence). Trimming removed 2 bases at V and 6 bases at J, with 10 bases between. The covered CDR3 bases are TGTGCCAGTAGTATAAGGGGGGGTTATGAAAAA. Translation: CASSIRGGYEK. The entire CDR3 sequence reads CASSIRGGYEKLFF.

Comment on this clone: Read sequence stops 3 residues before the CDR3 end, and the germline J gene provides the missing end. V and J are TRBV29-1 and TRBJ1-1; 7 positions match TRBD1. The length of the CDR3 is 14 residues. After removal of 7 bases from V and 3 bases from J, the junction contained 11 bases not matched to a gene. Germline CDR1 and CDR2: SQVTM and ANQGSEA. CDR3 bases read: TGCAGCGCCACACAACCAGGACAGGACACTGAA. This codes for CSATQPGQDTE. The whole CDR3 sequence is CSATQPGQDTEAFF.